This T cell receptor (beta chain) was obtained from a study of cytomegalovirus exposure and HLA in healthy donors. Primers: 60 Vbeta forward and 13 Jbeta reverse. Method: immunoSEQ multiplex PCR; TCRdb's copy keeps in-frame clones and lacks some. The sample shows roughly 100,000 clones, 65% to 75% of them seen only once. This clone showed up just a few times. Looked up from germline, CDR1 is SGHTA and CDR2 is FQGTGA. The CDR3 consists of 18 residues. V was pared by 1 base and J by 6 bases, with 14 bases of the junction left unmatched. This sequence joins TRBV7-3 and TRBJ2-1; 8 bases are shared with TRBD1. This TCR derives from a female donor in good health and CMV-seronegative. The sample taken for sequencing was PBMCs. CDR3 DNA: TGTGCCAGCAGCTTAATGGGACAGGTAGGCGGCGGCGGCAATGAGCAGTTCTTC. This sequence encodes CASSLMGQVGGGGNEQFF.